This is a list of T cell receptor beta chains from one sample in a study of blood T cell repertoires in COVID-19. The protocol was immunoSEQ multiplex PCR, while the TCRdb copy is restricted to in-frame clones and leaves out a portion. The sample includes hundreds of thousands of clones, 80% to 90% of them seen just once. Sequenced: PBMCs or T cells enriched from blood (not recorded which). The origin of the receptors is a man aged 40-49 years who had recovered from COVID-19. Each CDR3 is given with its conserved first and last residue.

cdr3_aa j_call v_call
CASSSPRTGDTGELFF TRBJ2-2 TRBV6-5
CAWNTFAYGYTF TRBJ1-2 TRBV30
CATSRDLNEQYF TRBJ2-7 TRBV15
CASSPQLAGEDYEQYF TRBJ2-7 TRBV5-1
CASSLTGGNEKLFF TRBJ1-4 TRBV5-1
CASTGQGAGYGYTF TRBJ1-2 TRBV7-9
CAISIDTSGSAYNEQFF TRBJ2-1 TRBV10-3
CASSLNPYGVWNEQFF TRBJ2-1 TRBV7-3
CASSQVVADSYGYTF TRBJ1-2 TRBV3-1/TRBV3-2
CASSYGGQETQYF TRBJ2-5 TRBV6-5
CASSPQGSQETQYF TRBJ2-5 TRBV18
CASSSKTSGKNYNEQFF TRBJ2-1 TRBV13
CASSVQGVNEQFF TRBJ2-1 TRBV2
CASSLDRRRITNNYGYTF TRBJ1-2 TRBV11-2
CASSLLAYGYTF TRBJ1-2 TRBV28
CASSPGAANTGELFF TRBJ2-2 TRBV18
CASSIYGRQYF TRBJ2-7 TRBV19
CASGGDYTEAFF TRBJ1-1 TRBV12-5
CASSLLTGGGETQYF TRBJ2-5 TRBV7-9
CASSRQVNTEAFF TRBJ1-1 TRBV27
CASSMTGMTQHF TRBJ1-5 TRBV19
CASSLFGSAGRIYSYEQYF TRBJ2-7 TRBV7-2
CASSPSGSGLGEQYF TRBJ2-7 TRBV9